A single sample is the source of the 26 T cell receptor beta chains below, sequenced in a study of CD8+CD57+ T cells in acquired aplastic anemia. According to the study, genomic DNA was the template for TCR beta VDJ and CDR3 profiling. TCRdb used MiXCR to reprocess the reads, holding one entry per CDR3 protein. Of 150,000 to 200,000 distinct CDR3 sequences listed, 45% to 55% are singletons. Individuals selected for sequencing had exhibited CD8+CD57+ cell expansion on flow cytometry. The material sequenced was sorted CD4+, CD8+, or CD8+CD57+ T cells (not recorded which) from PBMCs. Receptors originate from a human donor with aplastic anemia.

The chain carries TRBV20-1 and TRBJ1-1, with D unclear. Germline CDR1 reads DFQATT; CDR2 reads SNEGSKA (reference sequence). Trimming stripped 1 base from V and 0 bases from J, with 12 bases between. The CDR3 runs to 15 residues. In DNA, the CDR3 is TGCAGTGCTAGAGGGGGAGGCACTATGAACACTGAAGCTTTCTTT. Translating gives CSARGGGTMNTEAFF.

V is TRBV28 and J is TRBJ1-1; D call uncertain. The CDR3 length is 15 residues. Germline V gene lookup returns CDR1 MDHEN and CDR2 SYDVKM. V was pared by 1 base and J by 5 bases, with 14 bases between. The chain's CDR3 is CASSLSQVGGTEAFF. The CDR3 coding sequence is TGTGCCAGCAGTTTATCCCAGGTTGGAGGGACTGAAGCTTTCTTT.

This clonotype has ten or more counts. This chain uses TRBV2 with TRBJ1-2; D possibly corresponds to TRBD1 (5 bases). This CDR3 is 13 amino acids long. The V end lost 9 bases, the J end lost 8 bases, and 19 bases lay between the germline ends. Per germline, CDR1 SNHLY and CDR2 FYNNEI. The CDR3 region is CASGSSTERGYTF. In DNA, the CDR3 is TGTGCCAGTGGCAGCTCGACAGAACGGGGCTACACCTTC.

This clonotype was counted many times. CDR3 coding DNA: TGTGCCAGCAGTGAAGCACTGGGTCCCGATAATTCACCCCTCCACTTT. Protein: CASSEALGPDNSPLHF. The chain is built from TRBV2 and TRBJ1-6; no definite D call. The V end lost 0 bases, the J end lost 5 bases, and 11 bases lay between the germline ends. There are 16 residues in the CDR3. Germline assignment: CDR1 SNHLY and CDR2 FYNNEI.

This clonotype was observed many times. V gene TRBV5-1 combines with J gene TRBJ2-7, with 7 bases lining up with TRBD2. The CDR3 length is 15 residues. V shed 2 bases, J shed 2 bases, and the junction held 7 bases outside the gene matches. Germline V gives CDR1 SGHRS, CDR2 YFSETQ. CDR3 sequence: CASSFEGLFTYEQYF. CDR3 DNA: TGCGCCAGCAGCTTTGAGGGACTATTTACCTACGAGCAGTACTTC.

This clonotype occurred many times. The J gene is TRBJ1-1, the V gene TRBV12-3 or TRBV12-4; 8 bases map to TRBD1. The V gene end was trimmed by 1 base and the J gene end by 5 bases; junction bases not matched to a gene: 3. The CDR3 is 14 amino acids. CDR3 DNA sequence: TGTGCCAGCAGTTTAGACAGGGGGTGGACTGAAGCTTTCTTT. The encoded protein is CASSLDRGWTEAFF.

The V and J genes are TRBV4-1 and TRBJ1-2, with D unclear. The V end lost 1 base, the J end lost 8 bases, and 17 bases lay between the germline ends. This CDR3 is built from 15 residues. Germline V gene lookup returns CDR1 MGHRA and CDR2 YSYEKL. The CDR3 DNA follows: TGCGCCAGCAGCCAAGGTATGACACTCGGCGTGGGCTACACCTTC. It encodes CASSQGMTLGVGYTF.

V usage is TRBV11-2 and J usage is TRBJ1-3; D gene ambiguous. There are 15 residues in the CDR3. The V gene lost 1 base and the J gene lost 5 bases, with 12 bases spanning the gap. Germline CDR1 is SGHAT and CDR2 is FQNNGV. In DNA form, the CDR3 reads TGTGCCAGCAGCTTAGTCGTTGGACGGAGAAACACCATATATTTT. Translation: CASSLVVGRRNTIYF.

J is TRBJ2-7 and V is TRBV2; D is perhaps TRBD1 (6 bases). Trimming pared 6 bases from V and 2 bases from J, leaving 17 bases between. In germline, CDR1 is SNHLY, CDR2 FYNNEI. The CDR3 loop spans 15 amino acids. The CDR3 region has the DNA TGTGCCAGCAGCTACAAGGCAGGGGTGACCTACGAGCAGTACTTC. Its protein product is CASSYKAGVTYEQYF.

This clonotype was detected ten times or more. The CDR3 DNA sequence: TGCGCCAGCAGCTTGGAGGGCAGATACAATGAGCAGTTCTTC. It is translated as CASSLEGRYNEQFF. The chain carries TRBV5-1 and TRBJ2-1; D is uncertain. The CDR3 is 14 amino acids. From germline, CDR1 is SGHRS and CDR2 YFSETQ. V lost 0 bases to trimming and J lost 4 bases, with 8 bases between them.

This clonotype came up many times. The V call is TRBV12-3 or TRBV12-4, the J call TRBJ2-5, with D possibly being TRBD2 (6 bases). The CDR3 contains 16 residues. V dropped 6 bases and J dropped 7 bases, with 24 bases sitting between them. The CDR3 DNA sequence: TGTGCCAGCAGCCCCGGGGTCGGGATGGGGGAGGCGACCCAGTACTTC. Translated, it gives CASSPGVGMGEATQYF.

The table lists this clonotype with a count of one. DNA for the CDR3: TGTGCCAGCAGCCCTCAGACAGGGAGGCCTGAAAAACTGTTTTTT. Encoded protein: CASSPQTGRPEKLFF. This chain links TRBV9 with TRBJ1-4; TRBD1 matches at 7 bases. The CDR3 has 15 residues. The V segment lost 4 bases and the J segment 7 bases; nucleotides outside the gene matches: 10. Germline V lookup: CDR1 SGDLS, CDR2 YYNGEE.

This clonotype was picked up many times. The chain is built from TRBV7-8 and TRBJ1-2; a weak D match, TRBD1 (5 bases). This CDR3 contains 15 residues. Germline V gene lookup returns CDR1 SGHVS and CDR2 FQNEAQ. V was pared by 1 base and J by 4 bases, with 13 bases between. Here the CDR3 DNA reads TGTGCCAGCAGCTTAGATACGGGGACTCGCTATGGCTACACCTTC. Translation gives CASSLDTGTRYGYTF.

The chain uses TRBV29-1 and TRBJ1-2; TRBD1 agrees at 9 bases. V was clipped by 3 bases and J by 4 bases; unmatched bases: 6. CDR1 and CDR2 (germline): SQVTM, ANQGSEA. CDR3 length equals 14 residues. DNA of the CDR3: TGCAGCGTTGACTTGGACAGGGGACTCTATGGCTACACCTTC. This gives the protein CSVDLDRGLYGYTF.

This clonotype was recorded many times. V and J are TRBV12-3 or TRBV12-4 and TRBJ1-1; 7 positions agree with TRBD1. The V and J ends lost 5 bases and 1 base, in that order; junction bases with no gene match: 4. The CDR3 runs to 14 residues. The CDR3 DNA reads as TGTGCCAGCAGTCGCAGGGACAGGAACACTGAAGCTTTCTTT. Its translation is CASSRRDRNTEAFF.

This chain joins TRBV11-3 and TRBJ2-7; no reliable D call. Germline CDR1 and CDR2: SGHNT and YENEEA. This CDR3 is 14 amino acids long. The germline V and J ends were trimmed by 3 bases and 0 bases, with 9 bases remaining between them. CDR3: CASSFWLSSYEQYF. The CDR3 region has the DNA TGTGCCAGCAGCTTCTGGCTCAGCTCCTACGAGCAGTACTTC.

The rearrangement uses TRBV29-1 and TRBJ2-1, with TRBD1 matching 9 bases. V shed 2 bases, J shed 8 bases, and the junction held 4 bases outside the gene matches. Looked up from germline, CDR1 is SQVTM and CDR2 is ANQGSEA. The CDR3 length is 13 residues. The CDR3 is CSVEHRGHDEQFF. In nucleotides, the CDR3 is TGCAGCGTTGAACACAGGGGGCACGATGAGCAGTTCTTC.

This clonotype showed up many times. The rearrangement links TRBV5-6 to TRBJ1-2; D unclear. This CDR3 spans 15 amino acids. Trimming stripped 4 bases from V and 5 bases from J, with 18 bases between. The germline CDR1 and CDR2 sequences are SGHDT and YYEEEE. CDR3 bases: TGTGCCAGCAGCCTCCCTCCGGGATCCAATTATGGCTACACCTTC. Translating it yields CASSLPPGSNYGYTF.

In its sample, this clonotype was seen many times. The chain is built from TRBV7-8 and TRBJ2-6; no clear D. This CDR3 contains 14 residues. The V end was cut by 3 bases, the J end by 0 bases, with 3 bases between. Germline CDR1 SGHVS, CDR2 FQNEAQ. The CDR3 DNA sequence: TGTGCCAGCAGCTTTCACTCTGGGGCCAACGTCCTGACTTTC. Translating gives CASSFHSGANVLTF.

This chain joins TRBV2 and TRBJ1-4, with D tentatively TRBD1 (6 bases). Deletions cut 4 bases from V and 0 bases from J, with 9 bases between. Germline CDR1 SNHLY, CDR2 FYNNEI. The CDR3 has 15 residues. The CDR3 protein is CASSGTVTTNEKLFF. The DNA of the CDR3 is TGTGCCAGCAGTGGGACAGTCACAACTAATGAAAAACTGTTTTTT.

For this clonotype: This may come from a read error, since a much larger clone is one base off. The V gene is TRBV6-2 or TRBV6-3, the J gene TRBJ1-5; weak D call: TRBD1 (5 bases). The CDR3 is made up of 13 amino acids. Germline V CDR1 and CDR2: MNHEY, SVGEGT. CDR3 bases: TGTGCCAGCAGGACAGATAGCAGTCAGCCCCAGCATTTT. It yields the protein CASRTDSSQPQHF.

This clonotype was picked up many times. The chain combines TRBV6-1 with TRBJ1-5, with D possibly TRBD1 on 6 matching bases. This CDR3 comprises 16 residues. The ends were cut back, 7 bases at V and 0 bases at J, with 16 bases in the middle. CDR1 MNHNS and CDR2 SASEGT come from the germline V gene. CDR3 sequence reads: CASTNTGTVSNQPQHF. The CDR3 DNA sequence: TGTGCCAGCACCAACACAGGGACGGTTAGCAATCAGCCCCAGCATTTT.

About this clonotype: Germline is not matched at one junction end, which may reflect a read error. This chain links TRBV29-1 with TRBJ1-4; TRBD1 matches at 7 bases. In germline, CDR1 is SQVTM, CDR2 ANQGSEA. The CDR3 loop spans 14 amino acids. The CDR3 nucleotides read TGCAGCGCCCGAGGGACAGCGGAGAATGAAGAACTGTTTTTT. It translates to CSARGTAENEELFF.

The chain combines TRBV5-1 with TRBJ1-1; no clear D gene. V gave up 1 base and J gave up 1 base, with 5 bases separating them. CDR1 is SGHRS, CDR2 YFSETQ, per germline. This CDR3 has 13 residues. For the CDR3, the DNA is TGCGCCAGCAGCTTGTTTCCGAACACTGAAGCTTTCTTT. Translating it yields CASSLFPNTEAFF.

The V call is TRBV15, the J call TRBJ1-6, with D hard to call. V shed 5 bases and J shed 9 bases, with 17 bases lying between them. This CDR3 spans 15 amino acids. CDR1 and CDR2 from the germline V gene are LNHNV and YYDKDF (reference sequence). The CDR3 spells CATSLRTGSGSPLHF. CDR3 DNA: TGTGCCACCAGCTTAAGGACGGGGTCGGGTTCACCCCTCCACTTT.

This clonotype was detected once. The CDR3 nucleotides are TGCGCCAGCAGTGACTCGATAGCGGGAGCAGAGACCCAGTACTTC. It translates to CASSDSIAGAETQYF. J is TRBJ2-5 and V is TRBV10-1; 9 bases map to TRBD2. V shed 3 bases and J 4 bases; nucleotides not matched to a gene: 6. Germline loops: CDR1 WNHNN, CDR2 SYGVQD (reference sequence). This CDR3 comprises 15 residues.